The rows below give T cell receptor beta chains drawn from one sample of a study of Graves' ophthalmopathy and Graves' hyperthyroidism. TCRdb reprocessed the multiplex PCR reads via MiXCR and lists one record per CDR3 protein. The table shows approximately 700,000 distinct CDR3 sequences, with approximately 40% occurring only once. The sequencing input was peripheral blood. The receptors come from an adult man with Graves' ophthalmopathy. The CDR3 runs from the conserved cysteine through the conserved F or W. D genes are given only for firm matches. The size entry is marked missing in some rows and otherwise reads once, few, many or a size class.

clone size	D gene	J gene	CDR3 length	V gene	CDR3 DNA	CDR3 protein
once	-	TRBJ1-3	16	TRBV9	TGTGCCAGCAGCTTATCCACGATTAGCTCTGGAAACACCATATATTTT	CASSLSTISSGNTIYF
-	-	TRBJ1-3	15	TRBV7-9	TGTGCCAGCAGCCCTGACACGAGCTCTGGAAACACCATATATTTT	CASSPDTSSGNTIYF
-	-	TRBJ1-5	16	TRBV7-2	TGTGCCAGCAGCCTCTCGACCGGGGGAAGCAATCAGCCCCAGCATTTT	CASSLSTGGSNQPQHF
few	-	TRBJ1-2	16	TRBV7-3	TGTGCCAGCAGCGGGGCCGGGGGTCGTGAAAACTATGGCTACACCTTC	CASSGAGGRENYGYTF
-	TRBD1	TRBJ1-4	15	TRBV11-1	TGTGCCAGCAGCCCCAGGGACAGGGGGGATGAAAAACTGTTTTTT	CASSPRDRGDEKLFF
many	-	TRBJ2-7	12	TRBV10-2	TGCGCCAGCAGTGCTCCAGTGAATGAGCAGTACTTC	CASSAPVNEQYF
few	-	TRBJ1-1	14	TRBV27	TGTGCCAGCAGTTTATTTTCGGATAACACTGAAGCTTTCTTT	CASSLFSDNTEAFF
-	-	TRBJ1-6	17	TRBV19	TGTGCCAGCCGTAAAGGAGCCGCCGTCTCCTATAATTCACCCCTCCACTTT	CASRKGAAVSYNSPLHF
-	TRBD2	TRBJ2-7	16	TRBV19	TGTGCCAGTAGTATAGCCCGGATCAGCGGGGGCTACGAGCAGTACTTC	CASSIARISGGYEQYF
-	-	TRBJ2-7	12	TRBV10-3	TGTGCCACGACAGGAGATTTCTACGAGCAGTACTTC	CATTGDFYEQYF
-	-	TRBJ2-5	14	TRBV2	TGTGCCAGCAGTGAAGGGGTTACAGGAGAGACCCAGTACTTC	CASSEGVTGETQYF
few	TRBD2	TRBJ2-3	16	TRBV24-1	TGTGCCACCAGTGCCCTTAGCGGGGATAGCACAGATACGCAGTATTTT	CATSALSGDSTDTQYF
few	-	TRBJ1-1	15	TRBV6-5	TGTGCCAGCAGTTTGTACACCAGAAGGAACACTGAAGCTTTCTTT	CASSLYTRRNTEAFF
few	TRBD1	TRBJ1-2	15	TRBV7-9	TGTGCCAGCAGCCTATCCGGGACAGGGGGTTATGGCTACACCTTC	CASSLSGTGGYGYTF
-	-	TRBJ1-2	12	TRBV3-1	TGTGCCAGCAACCAAGGTACAGGCGGCTACACCTTC	CASNQGTGGYTF
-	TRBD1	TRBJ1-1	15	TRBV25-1	TGTGCCAGCAGTCATGACAGGGGTTGGAACACTGAAGCTTTCTTT	CASSHDRGWNTEAFF
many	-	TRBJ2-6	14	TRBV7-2	TGTGCCAGCAGCCCCTGGCCGGGGGCCAACGTCCTGACTTTC	CASSPWPGANVLTF
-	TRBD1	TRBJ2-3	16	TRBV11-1	TGTGCCAGCAGCAAAGAAGCCAGGGGGTTCGCAGATACGCAGGATTTT	CASSKEARGFADTQDF
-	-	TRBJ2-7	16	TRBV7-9	TGTGCCAGCAGCTTAGCTGGGGGGGCGCAATATTACGAGCAGTACTTC	CASSLAGGAQYYEQYF
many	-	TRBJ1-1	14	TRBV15	TGTGCCACCAGCAGAGATCAGTGGAACACTGAAGCTTTCTTT	CATSRDQWNTEAFF
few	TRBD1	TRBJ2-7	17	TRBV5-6	TGTGCCAGCAGCTTGTGGGGCAGGGGGCCCCCCTCCTACGAGCAGTACTTC	CASSLWGRGPPSYEQYF
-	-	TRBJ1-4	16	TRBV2	TGTGCCAGCAGGACTAGCGGGGGTCGGCCCAGCGAAAAACTGTTTTTT	CASRTSGGRPSEKLFF
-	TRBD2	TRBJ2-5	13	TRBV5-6	TGTGCCAGCAGCTTCGGGAGGGCAGAGACCCAGTACTTC	CASSFGRAETQYF
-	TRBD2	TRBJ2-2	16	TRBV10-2	TGCGCCAGCAGTGAGTCAGGGACTACCAACACCGGGGAGCTGTTTTTT	CASSESGTTNTGELFF
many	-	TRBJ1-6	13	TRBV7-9	TGTGCCAGCAGCTTAGCCCCCGGTTCACCCCTCCACTTT	CASSLAPGSPLHF
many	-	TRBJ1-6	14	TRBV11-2	TGTGCCAGCAGCCAGAGGGGCGGGGATTCACCCCTCCACTTT	CASSQRGGDSPLHF
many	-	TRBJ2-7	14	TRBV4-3	TGCGCCAGCAGCCAAGGGCTGGGGTCCTACGAGCAGTACTTC	CASSQGLGSYEQYF
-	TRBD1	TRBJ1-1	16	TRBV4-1	TGCGCCAGCAGCCCCTTCGGCAGGGGGCGAGGCACTGAAGCTTTCTTT	CASSPFGRGRGTEAFF
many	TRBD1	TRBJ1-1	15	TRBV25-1	TGTGCCAGCAGTGAATCTGGCAGGGGGGCCGATGAAGCTTTCTTT	CASSESGRGADEAFF
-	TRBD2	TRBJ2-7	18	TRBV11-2	TGTGCCAGCAGCTTAACACTAGCGGGAGGGCCTCCCGTCTACGAGCAGTACTTC	CASSLTLAGGPPVYEQYF
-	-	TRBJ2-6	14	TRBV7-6	TGTGCCAGCAGTCAAGGGGTTGGTGCCAACGTCCTGACTTTC	CASSQGVGANVLTF
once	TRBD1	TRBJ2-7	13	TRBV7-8	TGTGCCTGGGGGACAGGGAACTCCTACGAGCAGTACTTC	CAWGTGNSYEQYF
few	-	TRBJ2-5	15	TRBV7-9	TGTGCCAGCCGTCGGGCCCCAGGGGTCCAAGAGACCCAGTACTTC	CASRRAPGVQETQYF
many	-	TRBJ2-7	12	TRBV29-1	TGCAGCGCCGGACAGAGCTCCTACGAGCAGTACTTC	CSAGQSSYEQYF
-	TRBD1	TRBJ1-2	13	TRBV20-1	TGCAGTGCGGGGGACAGGGGGGACTATGGCTACACCTTC	CSAGDRGDYGYTF
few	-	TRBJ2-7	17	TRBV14	TGTGCCAGCAGCCAAGAAGGTCTTGGCTTCAGCTCCTACGAGCAGTACTTC	CASSQEGLGFSSYEQYF
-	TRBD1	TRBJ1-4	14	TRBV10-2	TGTGCCAGCAATCGGGACAGGGTGGATGAAAAACTGTTTTTT	CASNRDRVDEKLFF
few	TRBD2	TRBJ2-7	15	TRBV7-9	TGTGCCAGCAGCTTGCGCGGGACTAGCTTCGATGAGCAGTACTTC	CASSLRGTSFDEQYF
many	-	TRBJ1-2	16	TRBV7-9	TGTGCCAGCAGCTTAGCAGGGGCGCGAGCAGGCTATGGCTACACCTTC	CASSLAGARAGYGYTF
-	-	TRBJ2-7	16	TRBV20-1	TGCAGTGCTAGAGGGAATAGCGGATATAGCTCCTACGAGCAGTACTTC	CSARGNSGYSSYEQYF
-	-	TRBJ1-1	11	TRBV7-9	TGTGCCTGGATGGACTCTAATGAAGCTTTCTTT	CAWMDSNEAFF
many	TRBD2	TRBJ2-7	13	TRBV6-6	TGTGCCAGCAGTGCGGGGGAGACCTACGAGCAGTACTTC	CASSAGETYEQYF
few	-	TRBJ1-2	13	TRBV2	TGTGCCAGCACTCTACGGTCTCACTATGGCTACACCTTC	CASTLRSHYGYTF
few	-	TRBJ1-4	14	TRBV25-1	TGTGCCAGCAACTTGGGGGGCATTAATGAAAAACTGTTTTTT	CASNLGGINEKLFF
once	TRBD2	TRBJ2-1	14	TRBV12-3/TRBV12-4	TGTGCCAGCATTAGAGCGGGAGTCCCCAATGAGCAGTTCTTC	CASIRAGVPNEQFF
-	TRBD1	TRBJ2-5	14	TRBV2	TGTGCCAGTACCACCGGGACAGGGCAAGAGACCCAGTACTTC	CASTTGTGQETQYF
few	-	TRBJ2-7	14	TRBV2	TGTGCCAGCAGTGAAGCTCCCCTCTCCTACGAGCAGTACTTC	CASSEAPLSYEQYF
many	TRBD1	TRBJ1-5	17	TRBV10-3	TGTGCCATCAGTGAGTCTCTAGGGGGCCCAGGCAATCAGCCCCAGCATTTT	CAISESLGGPGNQPQHF
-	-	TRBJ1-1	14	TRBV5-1	TGCGCCAGCAGCTTGGGGGGAGGAGTGACTGAAGCTTTCTTT	CASSLGGGVTEAFF
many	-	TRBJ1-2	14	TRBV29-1	TGCAGCGTTGAAGATAATCGGGGGAGCTATGGCTACACCTTC	CSVEDNRGSYGYTF
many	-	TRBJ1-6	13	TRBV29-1	TGCAGCGCGAGGGACGGGGATAATTCACCCCTCCACTTT	CSARDGDNSPLHF
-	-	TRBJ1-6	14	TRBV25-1	TGTGCTAGAGGGGTCATGCCCTATAATTCACCCCTCCACTTT	CARGVMPYNSPLHF
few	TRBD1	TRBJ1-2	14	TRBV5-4	TGTGCCAGCAGCTGGGACAGGAATAACTATGGCTACACCTTC	CASSWDRNNYGYTF
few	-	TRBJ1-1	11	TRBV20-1	TGCAGTGCTAGAGGCGGAGCTGAAGCTTTCTTT	CSARGGAEAFF
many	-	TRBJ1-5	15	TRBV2	TGTGCCAGCAGTGAAGTCGGGGCAGGCAATCAGCCCCAGCATTTT	CASSEVGAGNQPQHF